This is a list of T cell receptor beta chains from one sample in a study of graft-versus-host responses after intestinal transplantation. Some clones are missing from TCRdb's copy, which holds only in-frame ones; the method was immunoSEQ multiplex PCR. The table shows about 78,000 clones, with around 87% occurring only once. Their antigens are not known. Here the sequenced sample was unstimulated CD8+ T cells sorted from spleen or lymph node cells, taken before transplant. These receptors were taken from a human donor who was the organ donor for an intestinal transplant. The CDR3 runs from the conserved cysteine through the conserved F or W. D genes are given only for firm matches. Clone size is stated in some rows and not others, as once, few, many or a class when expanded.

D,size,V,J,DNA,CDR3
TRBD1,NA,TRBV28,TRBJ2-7,TGTGCCAGCAGTTTATCCCGACAGGGGGCTGTCGAGCAGTACTTC,CASSLSRQGAVEQYF
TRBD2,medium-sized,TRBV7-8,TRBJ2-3,TGTGCCAGCAGCTTAGGAGCGGGGGGGCCGACAGATACGCAGTATTTT,CASSLGAGGPTDTQYF
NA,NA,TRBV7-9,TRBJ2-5,TGTGCCAGCAGCTTAGCGCTTTCGATGGCAGAAGAGACCCAGTACTTC,CASSLALSMAEETQYF
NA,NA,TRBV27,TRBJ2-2,TGTGCCAGCAGTCCCTCGGGGCTCGGCGGGGAGCTGTTTTTT,CASSPSGLGGELFF
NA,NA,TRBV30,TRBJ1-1,TGTGCCTGGAGTGAACAGGGTTTCACTGAAGCTTTCTTT,CAWSEQGFTEAFF
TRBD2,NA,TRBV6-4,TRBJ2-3,TGTGCCAGCAGTGACGGGGGGGGGACAGATACGCAGTATTTT,CASSDGGGTDTQYF
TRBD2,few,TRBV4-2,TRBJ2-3,TGTGCCAGCAGCCAAAGCGGGGCTTTCACAGATACGCAGTATTTT,CASSQSGAFTDTQYF
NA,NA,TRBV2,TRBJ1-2,TGTGCCAGCAGCGATCTCGCGAGTGACTATGGCTACACCTTC,CASSDLASDYGYTF
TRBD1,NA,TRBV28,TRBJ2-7,TGTGCCAGCAGTTTTACGTGGGATGTAATACGACAGGGACCCTACGAGCAGTACTTC,CASSFTWDVIRQGPYEQYF
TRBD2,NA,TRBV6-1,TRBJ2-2,TGTGCCAGCATCACTAGCGGGGGGGCGGCCGGGGAGCTGTTTTTT,CASITSGGAAGELFF
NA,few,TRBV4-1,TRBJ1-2,TGCGCCAGCAGCCAAGATTCGGGTTATTCGGGCTACACCTTC,CASSQDSGYSGYTF
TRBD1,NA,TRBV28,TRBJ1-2,TGTGCCAGCAGGTTACAACGGACAGGGCTTTATGGCTACACCTTC,CASRLQRTGLYGYTF
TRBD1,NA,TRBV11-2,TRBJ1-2,TGTGCCAGCAGCTTAGGTTCAGGGGGCCAAGAGGGCTACACCTTC,CASSLGSGGQEGYTF
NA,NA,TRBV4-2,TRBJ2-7,TGTGCCAGCAGCAGAGAGGGGCCGTACGAGCAGTACTTC,CASSREGPYEQYF
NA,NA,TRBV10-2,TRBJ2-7,TGCGCCATCAACGACGGGGGCTGGACCTACGAGCAGTACTTC,CAINDGGWTYEQYF
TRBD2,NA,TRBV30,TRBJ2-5,TGTGCCTGGAGTGTAGTCGGGTTTAGCGGGGACATAGAATACTTC,CAWSVVGFSGDIEYF
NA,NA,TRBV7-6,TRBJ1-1,TGTGCCAGCAGCTTAAAAGGCGGGCTGAACACTGAAGCTTTCTTT,CASSLKGGLNTEAFF
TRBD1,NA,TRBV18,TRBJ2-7,TGTGCCAGCTCACCGGGACAGGGCCCGTACTACGAGCAGTACTTC,CASSPGQGPYYEQYF
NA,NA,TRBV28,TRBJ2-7,TGTGCCAGCAACACCAGGGGTATGTACGAGCAGTACTTC,CASNTRGMYEQYF
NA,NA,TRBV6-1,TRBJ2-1,TGTGCCAGCAGCCTAGGGGGGGGCTCCTACAATGAGCAGTTCTTC,CASSLGGGSYNEQFF
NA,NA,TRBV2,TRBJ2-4,TGTGCCAGCTTTCCAGGGTCCACCGAGGAAAACATTCAGTACTTC,CASFPGSTEENIQYF
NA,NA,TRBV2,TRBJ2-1,TGTGCCACCCTGAATTGGGGAATCTACAATGAGCAGTTCTTC,CATLNWGIYNEQFF
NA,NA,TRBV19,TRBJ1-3,TGTGCCAGTAGTGCCTCCAGGGGTGAGGACGGAAACACCATATATTTT,CASSASRGEDGNTIYF
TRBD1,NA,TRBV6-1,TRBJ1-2,TGTGCCAGCAGTGAAACGACAGGGTTCCCCTTC,CASSETTGFPF
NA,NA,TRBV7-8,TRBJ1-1,TGTGCCAGCAGCTTTGGGGGGTGGTTCACTGAAGCTTTCTTT,CASSFGGWFTEAFF
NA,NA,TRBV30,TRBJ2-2,TGTGCCTGGAGTGTCGATGTCGGCACCGGGGAGCTGTTTTTT,CAWSVDVGTGELFF
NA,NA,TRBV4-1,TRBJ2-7,TGCGCCAGCAGCCTCAAGGACACCAGCTCCTACGAGCAGTACTTC,CASSLKDTSSYEQYF
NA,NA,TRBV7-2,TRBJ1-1,TGTGCCAGCAGCTTAGACGGGGGATGGGGCACTGAAGCTTTCTTT,CASSLDGGWGTEAFF
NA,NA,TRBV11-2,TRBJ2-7,TGTGCCAGCAGCTTAGGGGGGGCCCCCTACGAGCAGTACTTC,CASSLGGAPYEQYF
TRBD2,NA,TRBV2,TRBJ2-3,TGTGCCAGCAGTGGACTAGCGGGGGCAGATACGCAGTATTTT,CASSGLAGADTQYF
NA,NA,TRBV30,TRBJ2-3,TGTGCCTGGGGTCAGGTGGGAGATACGCAGTATTTT,CAWGQVGDTQYF
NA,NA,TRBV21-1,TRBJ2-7,TGTGCCAGCAGCAGACAGATCGCCCTGGAAGAGCAGTACTTC,CASSRQIALEEQYF
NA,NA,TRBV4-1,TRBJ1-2,TGCGCCAGCAGCCAAGAAGGGAGCAGCCTACTATTTGGAGGCTACACCTTC,CASSQEGSSLLFGGYTF
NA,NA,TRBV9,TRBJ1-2,TGTGCCAGCAGCGCACTGCTGACGGATGGCTACACCTTC,CASSALLTDGYTF
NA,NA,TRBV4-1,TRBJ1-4,TGCGCCAGCAGTGGGGGGCCTACAACTAATGAAAAACTGTTTTTT,CASSGGPTTNEKLFF
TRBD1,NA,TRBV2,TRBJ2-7,TGTGCCAGCAGTGAGGACAGGGGTGCATACGAGCAGTACTTC,CASSEDRGAYEQYF
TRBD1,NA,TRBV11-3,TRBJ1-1,TGTGCCAGCAGCTCCGACGAGTACAGGGGAGATATGAACACTGAAGCTTTCTTT,CASSSDEYRGDMNTEAFF